Following are 29 T cell receptor beta chains from one sample sequenced in a study of shared clonotypes between healthy human individuals. TCRdb's copy holds only in-frame clones and misses some; the assay was immunoSEQ multiplex PCR. Among about 2.1 million clones listed, approximately 94% were seen once. Naive CD8 cells lacked CD45RO, underwent positive selection for CCR7 and left out terminally differentiated effector memory CD45RA+ cells. Sequencing was carried out using naive CD8+ T cells from PBMCs. The origin of the receptors is a man younger than 35 in good health. Some clones in this sample may be carry-over from other donors' samples.

The rearrangement links TRBV5-6 to TRBJ1-2; unclear D gene. The CDR3 is made up of 16 amino acids. Trimming stripped 0 bases from V and 6 bases from J, with 18 bases between. The germline V gene encodes CDR1 SGHDT and CDR2 YYEEEE. The CDR3 DNA sequence: TGTGCCAGCAGCTTGGGGGCGGAGCGCCGAGGTAATGGCTACACCTTC. This codes for CASSLGAERRGNGYTF. The variable domain in full, with the rest retrieved from reference TRBV5-6 and TRBJ1-2, is DAGVTQSPTHLIKTRGQQVTLRCSPKSGHDTVSWYQQALGQGPQFIFQYYEEEERQRGNFPDRFSGHQFPNYSSELNVNALLLGDSALYLCASSLGAERRGNGYTFGSGTRLTVV.

The chain has TRBV6-1 and TRBJ1-5; weak D call: TRBD1 (5 bases). V gave up 4 bases and J gave up 6 bases, with 13 bases separating them. CDR3 length equals 14 residues. Germline CDR1 and CDR2: MNHNS and SASEGT. DNA for the CDR3: TGTGCCAGCAGTGTTCGGGGGTTGGGTCAGCCCCAGCATTTT. This sequence encodes CASSVRGLGQPQHF.

This rearrangement joins TRBV27 to TRBJ2-5, with a tentative D call TRBD2 (5 bases). V dropped 5 bases and J dropped 2 bases, with 12 bases sitting between them. The CDR3 covers 14 residues. Germline assignment: CDR1 MNHEY and CDR2 SMNVEV (reference sequence). CDR3 sequence (DNA): TGTGCCAGCAGTATGCTAGCAGATCAAGAGACCCAGTACTTC. It encodes CASSMLADQETQYF.

V usage is TRBV27 and J usage is TRBJ2-3; no clear D gene. This CDR3 is built from 15 residues. Trimming removed 2 bases at V and 4 bases at J, with 13 bases between. Germline CDR1 and CDR2: MNHEY and SMNVEV (reference sequence). Written as DNA, the CDR3 is TGTGCCAGCAGTTTAAAAGGGCTTTTCCCAGATACGCAGTATTTT. It translates to CASSLKGLFPDTQYF.

The chain combines TRBV5-1 with TRBJ2-1; 10 nucleotides match TRBD1. The J segment lost 14 bases and the V segment lost 5 bases, leaving 4 bases of the junction unmatched. The CDR3 loop spans 11 amino acids. In germline, CDR1 is SGHRS, CDR2 YFSETQ. CDR3 nucleotide sequence: TGCGCCAGCAGGTACGGACAGGGGGAGTTCTTC. Its translation: CASRYGQGEFF.

This clone appeared once. This sequence joins TRBV19 and TRBJ1-1; D remains unclear. Germline loops: CDR1 LNHDA, CDR2 SQIVND (reference sequence). V dropped 10 bases and J dropped 4 bases, with 19 bases sitting between them. The CDR3 extends over 14 amino acids. The CDR3 DNA reads TGTGCCACCTTCCCTGCGGGGTTTGGCACTGAAGCTTTCTTT. It codes for CATFPAGFGTEAFF.

This clone has only one observation. The rearrangement links TRBV11-2 to TRBJ1-1; D not resolved. The CDR3 is 12 residues long. Germline V lookup: CDR1 SGHAT, CDR2 FQNNGV. Trimming stripped 4 bases from V and 10 bases from J, with 13 bases between. CDR3 nucleotides: TGTGCCAGCAGCTCCTCCATCCGGGCAGCTTTCTTT. Amino acids: CASSSSIRAAFF.

The V call is TRBV7-2, the J call TRBJ2-3; tentative D call: TRBD2 (5 bases). Germline CDR1 and CDR2: SGHTA and FQGNSA. The CDR3 covers 16 residues. V lost 1 base and J 0 bases, leaving 11 bases between the germline ends. The CDR3 DNA sequence: TGTGCCAGCAGCTTAGTACCGGGAACAAGCACAGATACGCAGTATTTT. Protein product: CASSLVPGTSTDTQYF.

This chain links TRBV7-6 with TRBJ2-1; the D is unclear. The CDR3 is made up of 13 amino acids. V was cut by 5 bases and J by 9 bases, with 14 bases left in between. Germline-derived CDR1 and CDR2 are SGHVS and FNYEAQ. CDR3 sequence reads: CASSGSSRGEQFF. The CDR3 bases are TGTGCCAGCAGCGGCAGTAGTCGTGGTGAGCAGTTCTTC.

The rearrangement joins TRBV19 to TRBJ2-3, with 9 positions matching TRBD2. The CDR3 sequence is 17 residues long. With V trimmed by 3 bases and J by 1 base, 8 bases remained unmatched. Looked up from germline, CDR1 is LNHDA and CDR2 is SQIVND (reference sequence). The DNA of the CDR3 is TGTGCCAGTAGTATTTGGAGTAGCGGGAGTGGCACAGATACGCAGTATTTT. Translating gives CASSIWSSGSGTDTQYF.

This rearrangement joins TRBV13 to TRBJ2-2; 10 bases fit TRBD1. V dropped 1 base and J dropped 5; count of bases not matched to a gene: 7. Germline lookup yields CDR1 PRHDT and CDR2 FYEKMQ (reference sequence). This CDR3 region has 17 residues. In DNA form, the CDR3 reads TGTGCCAGCAGCTTAGTACGGGACAGGGGAACGACCGGGGAGCTGTTTTTT. Translated: CASSLVRDRGTTGELFF.

This clone was detected once. V and J are TRBV9 and TRBJ2-3; D is uncertain. Per germline, CDR1 SGDLS and CDR2 YYNGEE. The V end lost 2 bases, the J end lost 2 bases, and 9 bases lay between the germline ends. This CDR3 is built from 14 residues. CDR3 sequence (DNA): TGTGCCAGCAGCGTTTACCTCGACACAGATACGCAGTATTTT. Residues: CASSVYLDTDTQYF.

The rearrangement uses TRBV5-1 and TRBJ1-3, with D perhaps TRBD1 (6 bases). V lost 3 bases and J 2 bases, leaving 21 bases between the germline ends. The CDR3 has 18 amino acids. Germline CDR1 reads SGHRS; CDR2 reads YFSETQ. The CDR3 loop is CASSSGFWGRPAGNTIYF. Here the CDR3 DNA reads TGCGCCAGCAGCTCTGGTTTCTGGGGGCGTCCGGCTGGAAACACCATATATTTT.

The CDR3 bases are TGTGCCAGCAGCGCCGTCAGGGGGTTAGCTGAAGCTTTCTTT. This sequence encodes CASSAVRGLAEAFF. The chain has TRBV7-8 and TRBJ1-1, with 7 bases matching TRBD1. Germline V gene data show CDR1 as SGHVS and CDR2 as FQNEAQ. The V gene end was trimmed by 5 bases and the J gene end by 6 bases; junction bases not matched to a gene: 9. The length of the CDR3 is 14 residues. Based on the CDR3 plus reference TRBV7-8 and TRBJ1-1, the full variable domain is GAGVSQSPRYKVAKRGQDVALRCDPISGHVSLFWYQQALGQGPEFLTYFQNEAQLDKSGLPSDRFFAERPEGSVSTLKIQRTQQEDSAVYLCASSAVRGLAEAFFGQGTRLTVV.

This chain joins TRBV7-3 and TRBJ2-6, with 8 bases lining up with TRBD1. J was trimmed by 2 bases and V by 5 bases; bases with no gene match: 2. Germline V gene lookup returns CDR1 SGHTA and CDR2 FQGTGA. The CDR3 has 15 amino acids. DNA of the CDR3: TGTGCCAGCAGCCCCAGGGGGCCTGGGGCCAACGTCCTGACTTTC. Translating it yields CASSPRGPGANVLTF.

This clone came up once. The rearrangement uses TRBV28 and TRBJ1-5; D might be TRBD1 (6 bases). Germline lookup yields CDR1 MDHEN and CDR2 SYDVKM. V gave up 5 bases and J gave up 0 bases, with 17 bases separating them. The CDR3 runs to 17 residues. The CDR3 bases are TGTGCCAGCAGTCCCCGTCGGACAGTTAATAGCAATCAGCCCCAGCATTTT. Protein: CASSPRRTVNSNQPQHF.

Comment on this clone: Other DNA sequences within the sample encode an identical CDR3. The J gene is TRBJ2-7, the V gene TRBV27, with D perhaps TRBD2 (6 bases). V was shortened by 2 bases and J by 4 bases, with 9 bases between the two germline ends. The CDR3 is 13 amino acids. Germline V gene data show CDR1 as MNHEY and CDR2 as SMNVEV (reference sequence). CDR3 DNA sequence: TGTGCCAGCAGTTTAGGGGGGTCATACGAGCAGTACTTC. It codes for CASSLGGSYEQYF.

The chain recombines TRBV6-4 with TRBJ1-2; D might be TRBD1 (6 bases). The germline gives CDR1 MRHNA, CDR2 SNTAGT. CDR3 size: 13 residues. The V end was cut by 3 bases, the J end by 5 bases, with 10 bases between. In nucleotides, the CDR3 is TGTGCCAGCAGTGAATTCCAGGGGTATGGCTACACCTTC. It specifies CASSEFQGYGYTF.

The chain couples TRBV5-1 to TRBJ2-1; tentatively, D is TRBD2 (6 bases). The CDR3 consists of 14 residues. Per the germline V gene, CDR1 is SGHRS and CDR2 is YFSETQ. The germline V and J ends were trimmed by 0 bases and 8 bases, with 12 bases remaining between them. The CDR3 region is CASSLASGDYEQFF. The CDR3 nucleotides read TGCGCCAGCAGCTTGGCCTCGGGGGATTATGAGCAGTTCTTC.

A note on this clone: This sample also contains other DNA sequences that code for the same CDR3. The DNA for the CDR3 is TGTGCCAGCAGTTTAATCGGGACAGGGTACAATGAGCAGTTCTTC. Translating gives CASSLIGTGYNEQFF. The V gene is TRBV27, the J gene TRBJ2-1, with 9 bases that match TRBD1. From germline, CDR1 is MNHEY and CDR2 SMNVEV (reference sequence). The CDR3 has 15 residues. V lost 2 bases, J lost 4 bases, and 3 bases stayed unmatched.

The J gene is TRBJ2-1, the V gene TRBV10-3, with 8 bases aligning to TRBD1. Trimming removed 2 bases from V and 6 bases from J; junction bases left unmatched: 6. The CDR3 length is 15 residues. Looked up from germline, CDR1 is ENHRY and CDR2 is SYGVKD. CDR3 DNA sequence: TGTGCCATCAGTGAGGGGCAGGGGGCGTTCAATGAGCAGTTCTTC. It specifies CAISEGQGAFNEQFF.

V gene TRBV7-9 combines with J gene TRBJ2-1; 11 positions agree with TRBD1. Germline lookup yields CDR1 SEHNR and CDR2 FQNEAQ (reference sequence). This CDR3 region has 14 residues. V was clipped by 5 bases and J by 9 bases; unmatched bases: 6. The CDR3 coding sequence is TGTGCCAGCAGCCCAACCGGACAGGGGGCTGAGCAGTTCTTC. This sequence encodes CASSPTGQGAEQFF. The whole variable domain, filled in from reference TRBV7-9 and TRBJ2-1, reads DTGVSQNPRHKITKRGQNVTFRCDPISEHNRLYWYRQTLGQGPEFLTYFQNEAQLEKSRLLSDRFSAERPKGSFSTLEIQRTEQGDSAMYLCASSPTGQGAEQFFGPGTRLTVL.

This chain connects TRBV21-1 to TRBJ2-7; TRBD1, the table's D call, was not compared with the DNA. TRBV21-1 is a pseudogene segment. CDR3 size: 14 residues. The CDR3 reads CASSKGVTAYEQYF. In DNA, the CDR3 is TGTGCCAGCAGCAAAGGGGTGACAGCCTACGAGCAGTACTTC.

Of note for this clone: This sample includes further DNA sequences coding for the same CDR3. The chain combines TRBV28 with TRBJ1-1; 11 positions match TRBD1. Germline trimming cut 2 bases from V and 2 bases from J; bases unmatched to any gene: 4. This CDR3 is 16 amino acids long. Germline lookup yields CDR1 MDHEN and CDR2 SYDVKM. The CDR3 sequence: CASSLGTGGLNTEAFF. CDR3 DNA: TGTGCCAGCAGTTTAGGGACAGGGGGTTTAAACACTGAAGCTTTCTTT.

In regard to this clone: This same CDR3 is encoded by further DNA sequences in the sample. The rearrangement joins TRBV28 to TRBJ1-5; D possibly corresponds to TRBD1 (5 bases). V lost 6 bases to trimming and J lost 0 bases, with 9 bases between them. Germline V gene lookup returns CDR1 MDHEN and CDR2 SYDVKM. The CDR3 has 14 amino acids. CDR3 coding DNA: TGTGCCAGCAGCCCAGGGTTTAGCAATCAGCCCCAGCATTTT. Protein sequence: CASSPGFSNQPQHF.

The chain uses TRBV18 and TRBJ2-2, with D perhaps TRBD1 or TRBD2 (6 bases each). The CDR3 is 18 amino acids. Germline V gives CDR1 KGHSH, CDR2 LQKENI. V lost 3 bases to trimming and J lost 0 bases, with 17 bases between them. CDR3 amino acids: CASSPTGAGRTNTGELFF. Written as DNA, the CDR3 is TGTGCCAGCTCACCGACGGGGGCGGGCAGGACGAACACCGGGGAGCTGTTTTTT.

V usage is TRBV7-6 and J usage is TRBJ2-7; D gene unclear. This CDR3 has 16 amino acids. V was cut by 1 base and J by 2 bases, with 15 bases left in between. The germline V gene encodes CDR1 SGHVS and CDR2 FNYEAQ. The CDR3 spells CASSLGVHAATYEQYF. The CDR3 DNA reads as TGTGCCAGCAGCTTAGGGGTCCACGCGGCCACCTACGAGCAGTACTTC.

Concerning this clone: This specimen includes other DNA sequences encoding the same CDR3. The chain uses TRBV28 and TRBJ2-6; D remains ambiguous. CDR1 is MDHEN and CDR2 is SYDVKM in the germline V gene. There are 14 residues in the CDR3. Trimming pared 5 bases from V and 4 bases from J, leaving 9 bases between. The CDR3 is CASSPLSGANVLTF. DNA for the CDR3: TGTGCCAGCAGTCCCCTTTCCGGGGCCAACGTCCTGACTTTC.

The V call is TRBV5-1, the J call TRBJ2-7; 12 bases are a match to TRBD1. Trimming cost V 4 bases and J 7 bases; bases outside gene matches: 9. This CDR3 comprises 15 residues. CDR1 and CDR2 from the germline V gene are SGHRS and YFSETQ. CDR3 amino acids: CASSVTGTGGWEQYF. CDR3 DNA sequence: TGCGCCAGCAGCGTGACTGGGACAGGGGGCTGGGAGCAGTACTTC.